The 24 T cell receptor beta chains reported below all come from one sample, sequenced in a study of blood T cell repertoires in COVID-19. Clones were sequenced by immunoSEQ multiplex PCR, and TCRdb holds only the in-frame ones, with some missing. The repertoire holds 450,000 to 500,000 clones, 70% to 90% seen once, with under 9.5% in the top ten. Sequencing used PBMCs or T cells enriched from blood (not recorded which). The origin of the receptors is a woman aged 55-69 years who had recovered from COVID-19.

The chain is built from TRBV6-2 or TRBV6-3 and TRBJ1-2; 10 bases are a match to TRBD1. V shed 4 bases, J shed 4 bases, and the junction held 12 bases outside the gene matches. In germline, CDR1 is MNHEY, CDR2 SVGEGT. The CDR3 totals 17 residues. CDR3 nucleotide sequence: TGTGCCAGCAGTTCTAGGACAGGGGGTTCTGTTTTCTATGGCTACACCTTC. Amino acid sequence: CASSSRTGGSVFYGYTF.

The rearrangement uses TRBV5-1 and TRBJ2-3, with D possibly TRBD1 on 6 matching bases. Germline V gene lookup returns CDR1 SGHRS and CDR2 YFSETQ. CDR3 length: 18 amino acids. V was pared by 4 bases and J by 0 bases, with 21 bases between. The CDR3 DNA follows: TGCGCCAGCAGCCCGGGGTATTCGTCAGGGGCTAGCACAGATACGCAGTATTTT. Encoded protein: CASSPGYSSGASTDTQYF.

This chain connects TRBV12-5 to TRBJ1-2, with a weak D call TRBD1 (5 bases). The CDR3 sequence is 15 residues long. Germline CDR1 and CDR2: LGHNT and FRNRAP. The ends were cut back, 1 base at V and 6 bases at J, with 15 bases in the middle. Here the CDR3 DNA reads TGTGCTAGTGGTTTGGACGAAGGTACAGGCGATGGCTACACCTTC. This codes for CASGLDEGTGDGYTF.

The V call is TRBV10-3, the J call TRBJ1-5, with TRBD1 matching over 7 bases. The CDR3 runs 16 residues. With V trimmed by 3 bases and J by 3 bases, 8 bases remained unmatched. Germline V CDR1 and CDR2: ENHRY, SYGVKD. Written as DNA, the CDR3 is TGTGCCATCAGTGACCGGGGACAGCCCTTCAATCAGCCCCAGCATTTT. It yields the protein CAISDRGQPFNQPQHF.

The chain joins TRBV2 to TRBJ2-5; 7 positions match TRBD2. The germline V gene has CDR1 SNHLY and CDR2 FYNNEI. V shed 7 bases and J 2 bases; nucleotides not matched to a gene: 7. The CDR3 has 14 residues. The CDR3 bases are TGTGCCAGCAAACGGGAGGACTTTCAAGAGACCCAGTACTTC. Its translation: CASKREDFQETQYF.

With regard to this clone: Other nucleotide sequences from this sample produce the same CDR3. This rearrangement joins TRBV2 to TRBJ1-1; TRBD1 aligns across 10 bases. Trimming at V came to 6 bases and at J to 1 base, leaving 2 bases not matched to a gene. CDR3 length: 14 amino acids. Germline V gives CDR1 SNHLY, CDR2 FYNNEI. The CDR3 sequence: CASSDRGRNTEAFF. The CDR3 nucleotides read TGTGCCAGCAGCGACAGGGGGCGGAACACTGAAGCTTTCTTT.

The chain is built from TRBV2 and TRBJ1-5; a weak D match, TRBD1 (6 bases). The ends were cut back, 7 bases at V and 1 base at J, with 11 bases in the middle. Germline V gene lookup returns CDR1 SNHLY and CDR2 FYNNEI. The CDR3 extends over 14 amino acids. CDR3 sequence reads: CASTGGLSNQPQHF. DNA for the CDR3: TGTGCCAGCACTGGGGGCTTAAGCAATCAGCCCCAGCATTTT.

As concerns this clone: Other DNA sequences from this sample encode an identical CDR3 as well. The chain recombines TRBV9 with TRBJ2-3, with D maybe TRBD2 (7 bases). This CDR3 is 16 amino acids long. Germline V gene lookup returns CDR1 SGDLS and CDR2 YYNGEE. V was cut by 0 bases and J by 3 bases, with 14 bases left in between. CDR3 loop: CASSVVGGGPTDTQYF. Here the CDR3 DNA reads TGTGCCAGCAGCGTAGTTGGGGGGGGGCCGACAGATACGCAGTATTTT.

The rearrangement joins TRBV7-8 to TRBJ1-1; no clear D gene. The CDR3 extends over 16 amino acids. The ends were cut back, 4 bases at V and 3 bases at J, with 18 bases in the middle. Germline lookup yields CDR1 SGHVS and CDR2 FQNEAQ. CDR3 amino acids: CASSSYRGYSDTEAFF. In DNA form, the CDR3 reads TGTGCCAGCAGCTCATATCGGGGATATTCGGACACTGAAGCTTTCTTT.

The J gene is TRBJ2-1, the V gene TRBV2; 9 bases line up with TRBD2. The V gene end was trimmed by 7 bases and the J gene end by 7 bases; junction bases not matched to a gene: 11. Germline loops: CDR1 SNHLY, CDR2 FYNNEI. The CDR3 contains 15 residues. This CDR3 reads CASTTGRGGQNEQFF. In nucleotides, the CDR3 is TGTGCCAGCACTACCGGGCGGGGGGGCCAGAATGAGCAGTTCTTC.

About this clone itself: The sample holds other DNA sequences that translate to the same CDR3. This chain links TRBV7-2 with TRBJ2-7; D may be TRBD1 (6 bases). The V and J ends lost 1 base and 3 bases respectively, with 7 bases between them. The CDR3 covers 13 residues. Germline V gene sequence: CDR1 SGHTA, CDR2 FQGNSA. The CDR3 nucleotides read TGTGCCAGCAGCTTAGGCAGGGGCTACGAGCAGTACTTC. Translating gives CASSLGRGYEQYF. Looking up the rest from reference TRBV7-2 and TRBJ2-7 gives the full variable domain: GAGVSQSPSNKVTEKGKDVELRCDPISGHTALYWYRQSLGQGLEFLIYFQGNSAPDKSGLPSDRFSAERTGGSVSTLTIQRTQQEDSAVYLCASSLGRGYEQYFGPGTRLTVT.

This chain uses TRBV3-1 (or the pseudogene TRBV3-2) with TRBJ1-3, with D possibly being TRBD1 (5 bases). Germline V gene data show CDR1 as LGHDT and CDR2 as YNNKEL (reference sequence). This CDR3 spans 17 amino acids. Trimming stripped 3 bases from V and 4 bases from J, with 19 bases between. The CDR3 bases are TGTGCCAGCAGCCAGGGCCGATTGGGCCCAGGGGGAAACACCATATATTTT. It encodes CASSQGRLGPGGNTIYF.

V gene TRBV7-8 combines with J gene TRBJ2-3, with D possibly being TRBD2 (5 bases). Germline lookup yields CDR1 SGHVS and CDR2 FQNEAQ. This CDR3 region has 16 residues. V was pared by 5 bases and J by 1 base, with 16 bases between. CDR3 sequence (DNA): TGTGCCAGCAGCCCAGGACTGTCAAGGGGCACAGATACGCAGTATTTT. Protein product: CASSPGLSRGTDTQYF.

This clone has a handful of counts. The chain links TRBV2 to TRBJ1-2; 10 bases map to TRBD1. The CDR3 runs 13 residues. Trimming removed 5 bases from V and 7 bases from J; junction bases left unmatched: 4. Germline-derived CDR1 and CDR2 are SNHLY and FYNNEI. The CDR3 DNA follows: TGTGCCAGCAGTAGACAGGGGGCAGGTGGCTACACCTTC. Translating it yields CASSRQGAGGYTF.

This clone showed up just once. V usage is TRBV5-6 and J usage is TRBJ2-7; D may be TRBD1 (6 bases). This CDR3 spans 14 amino acids. In germline, CDR1 is SGHDT, CDR2 YYEEEE. V was trimmed by 0 bases and J by 2 bases, leaving 9 bases between them. This CDR3 reads CASSLVGQPYEQYF. The CDR3 DNA is TGTGCCAGCAGCTTGGTGGGACAACCCTACGAGCAGTACTTC.

This clone has only one observation. CDR3 sequence: CATSDQPGSTDTQYF. Written as DNA, the CDR3 is TGTGCCACCAGTGACCAACCAGGGAGCACAGATACGCAGTATTTT. The gene calls are TRBV24-1 and TRBJ2-3; D may be TRBD1 (5 bases). The CDR3 totals 15 residues. The germline CDR1 and CDR2 sequences are KGHDR and SFDVKD. The V gene lost 4 bases and the J gene lost 0 bases, with 10 bases spanning the gap.

V and J are TRBV27 and TRBJ2-7; perhaps TRBD2 as D (6 bases). CDR1 and CDR2 (germline): MNHEY, SMNVEV (reference sequence). V lost 2 bases and J 5 bases, leaving 13 bases between the germline ends. This CDR3 is 14 amino acids long. CDR3 region: CASSLGPGRHEQYF. The CDR3, as DNA: TGTGCCAGCAGTTTAGGGCCAGGGAGGCACGAGCAGTACTTC.

The chain recombines TRBV14 with TRBJ1-6; 8 positions match TRBD1. Trimming at V came to 0 bases and at J to 7 bases, leaving 2 bases not matched to a gene. The germline CDR1 and CDR2 sequences are SGHDN and FVKESK. The CDR3 runs 15 residues. CDR3 DNA sequence: TGTGCCAGCAGCCAAGAACCAGGGGGCAATTCACCCCTCCACTTT. This sequence encodes CASSQEPGGNSPLHF.

The chain has TRBV19 and TRBJ1-3; no reliable D call. Germline assignment: CDR1 LNHDA and CDR2 SQIVND (reference sequence). This CDR3 contains 15 residues. With 6 bases removed from V and 3 bases from J, the gap between germline ends came to 15 bases. The CDR3 coding sequence is TGTGCCAGTAGCCGCCCGAGAGGAGGTGGAAACACCATATATTTT. This encodes CASSRPRGGGNTIYF. Full variable domain (remainder filled in from reference TRBV19 and TRBJ1-3): DGGITQSPKYLFRKEGQNVTLSCEQNLNHDAMYWYRQDPGQGLRLIYYSQIVNDFQKGDIAEGYSVSREKKESFPLTVTSAQKNPTAFYLCASSRPRGGGNTIYFGEGSWLTVV.

This chain joins TRBV7-2 and TRBJ2-7; D unresolved. This CDR3 has 14 residues. Germline V gene data show CDR1 as SGHTA and CDR2 as FQGNSA. Trimming removed 5 bases at V and 0 bases at J, with 11 bases between. CDR3 nucleotide sequence: TGTGCCAGCAGCGTAGACGGTCCCTCCTACGAGCAGTACGTC. Translating gives CASSVDGPSYEQYV.

A few counts support this clone. The chain is built from TRBV6-2 or TRBV6-3 and TRBJ2-1; 8 bases match TRBD2. Trimming at V came to 6 bases and at J to 6 bases, leaving 7 bases not matched to a gene. The CDR3 has 14 amino acids. Germline CDR1 and CDR2: MNHEY and SVGEGT. The CDR3 DNA sequence: TGTGCCAGCAGCCAAACCGGGGGGGCCAATGAGCAGTTCTTC. This sequence encodes CASSQTGGANEQFF.

Here the CDR3 DNA reads TGTGCCAGTAGTGCACCAGGGTCGAACACTGAAGCTTTCTTT. Amino acid sequence: CASSAPGSNTEAFF. The V gene is TRBV19, the J gene TRBJ1-1, with D possibly being TRBD1 (5 bases). V was cut by 5 bases and J by 1 base, with 11 bases left in between. Germline CDR1 LNHDA, CDR2 SQIVND (reference sequence). The CDR3 loop spans 14 amino acids.

This clone was observed a handful of times. The chain carries TRBV3-1 (or the pseudogene TRBV3-2) and TRBJ2-7; D possibly corresponds to TRBD2 (5 bases). V dropped 4 bases and J dropped 3 bases, with 10 bases sitting between them. The germline CDR1 and CDR2 sequences are LGHDT and YNNKEL (reference sequence). The CDR3 runs 13 residues. CDR3 residues: CASSRGLHYEQYV. CDR3 in DNA: TGTGCCAGCAGCCGCGGGCTCCACTACGAGCAGTACGTC.

This chain links TRBV9 with TRBJ2-5, with TRBD2 identical over 12 bases. Trimming took 0 bases from V and 2 from J; bases not matched to a gene: 2. The CDR3 totals 16 residues. Germline-derived CDR1 and CDR2 are SGDLS and YYNGEE. The CDR3 loop is CASSVATSGGQETQYF. DNA of the CDR3: TGTGCCAGCAGCGTAGCGACTAGCGGGGGACAAGAGACCCAGTACTTC.